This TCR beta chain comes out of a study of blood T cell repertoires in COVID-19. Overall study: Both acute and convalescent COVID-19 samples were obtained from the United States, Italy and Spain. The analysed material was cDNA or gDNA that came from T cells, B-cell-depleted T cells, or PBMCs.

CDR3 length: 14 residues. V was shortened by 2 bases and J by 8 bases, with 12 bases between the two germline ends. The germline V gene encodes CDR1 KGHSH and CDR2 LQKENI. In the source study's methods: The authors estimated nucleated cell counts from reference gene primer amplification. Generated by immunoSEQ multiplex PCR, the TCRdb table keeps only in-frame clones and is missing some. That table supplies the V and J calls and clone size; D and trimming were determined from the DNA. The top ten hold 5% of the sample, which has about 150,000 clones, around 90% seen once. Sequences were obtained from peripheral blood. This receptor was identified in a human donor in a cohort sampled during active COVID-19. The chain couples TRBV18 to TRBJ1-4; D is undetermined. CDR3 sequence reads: CASSPRREWEKLFF. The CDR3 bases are TGTGCCAGCTCACCAAGGAGGGAGTGGGAAAAACTGTTTTTT.